Below, 5 T cell receptor beta chains from the same sample are listed, as sequenced in a study of shared clonotypes between healthy human individuals. The table came from immunoSEQ multiplex PCR; TCRdb's copy has only in-frame clones and leaves some out. This table holds nearly 500,000 clones, over 65% found once. The sample taken for sequencing was PBMCs. The receptors derive from a woman in her thirties or forties in good health. Some clones in this sample may be carry-over from other donors' samples.

The V gene is TRBV19, the J gene TRBJ2-2; 7 positions match TRBD1. Unmatched junction bases numbered 3, after V lost 3 bases and J lost 5 bases. The CDR3 has 14 amino acids. Per germline, CDR1 LNHDA and CDR2 SQIVND (reference sequence). CDR3 DNA: TGTGCCAGTAGTATGACAGGGATTACCGGGGAGCTGTTTTTT. This codes for CASSMTGITGELFF.

Worth noting for this clone: Other DNA sequences from this sample encode an identical CDR3 as well. CDR3 sequence: CASSNYEQYF. DNA of the CDR3: TGTGCCAGCAGCAACTACGAGCAGTACTTC. The chain has TRBV28 and TRBJ2-7; D unresolved. CDR1 is MDHEN and CDR2 is SYDVKM in the germline V gene. The CDR3 runs 10 residues. Between the trimmed V and J ends, which lost 6 bases and 3 bases, there was a span of 3 bases.

The chain is built from TRBV7-2 and TRBJ2-7; 9 nucleotides agree with TRBD1. The junction had 6 bases not matched to a gene; V was cut back by 5 bases and J by 7 bases. The V gene's germline CDR1 is SGHTA and CDR2 FQGNSA. CDR3 length: 13 amino acids. CDR3 sequence reads: CASSPQGAGEQYF. CDR3 bases: TGTGCCAGCAGCCCACAGGGGGCGGGGGAGCAGTACTTC.

This chain joins TRBV2 and TRBJ2-6, with TRBD1 as a possible D gene (7 bases). V lost 6 bases to trimming and J lost 0 bases, with 12 bases between them. This CDR3 contains 16 residues. Germline-derived CDR1 and CDR2 are SNHLY and FYNNEI. In DNA, the CDR3 is TGTGCCAGCAGGCGGGACAGAAGCTCTGGGGCCAACGTCCTGACTTTC. Translation gives CASRRDRSSGANVLTF.

The chain recombines TRBV7-2 with TRBJ2-1; TRBD2 is a possible D gene (6 bases). The CDR3 is made up of 16 amino acids. Deletions cut 1 base from V and 4 bases from J, with 14 bases between. CDR1 is SGHTA and CDR2 is FQGNSA in the germline V gene. The CDR3 bases are TGTGCCAGCAGCTTAGTTTCCCGGGGGAAATACAATGAGCAGTTCTTC. This gives the protein CASSLVSRGKYNEQFF.